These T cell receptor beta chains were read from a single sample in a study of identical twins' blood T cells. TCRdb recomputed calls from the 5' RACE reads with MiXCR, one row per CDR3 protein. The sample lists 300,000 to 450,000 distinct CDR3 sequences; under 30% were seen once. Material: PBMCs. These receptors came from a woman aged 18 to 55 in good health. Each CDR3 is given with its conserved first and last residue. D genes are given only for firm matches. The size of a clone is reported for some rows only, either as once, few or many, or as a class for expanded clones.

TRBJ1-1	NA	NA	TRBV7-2	CASSLAGADTEAFF	TGTGCCAGCAGCCTAGCGGGGGCGGACACTGAAGCTTTCTTT
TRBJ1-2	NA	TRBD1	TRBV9	CASSKYRGSYGYTF	TGTGCCAGCAGCAAGTACAGGGGATCGTATGGCTACACCTTC
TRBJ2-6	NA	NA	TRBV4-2	CASSYPGTSGANVLTF	TGTGCCAGCAGCTATCCGGGGACTTCGGGGGCCAACGTCCTGACTTTC
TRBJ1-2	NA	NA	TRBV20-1	CSASIPGYYYGYTF	TGCAGTGCGTCTATCCCGGGATATTACTATGGCTACACCTTC
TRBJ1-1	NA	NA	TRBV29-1	CSVERPRGSYGTEAFF	TGCAGCGTTGAAAGGCCGCGGGGATCGTATGGCACTGAAGCTTTCTTT
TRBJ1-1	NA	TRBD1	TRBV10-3	CAITHDRGRQAFF	TGTGCCATCACCCACGACAGGGGTCGCCAGGCTTTCTTT
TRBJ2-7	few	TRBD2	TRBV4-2	CASSQEFIGTTTGEQYF	TGTGCCAGCAGCCAAGAGTTTATAGGGACTACCACTGGTGAGCAGTACTTC
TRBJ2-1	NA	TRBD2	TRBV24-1	CATSTAGGNNEQFF	TGTGCCACCAGTACCGCGGGAGGGAACAATGAGCAGTTCTTC
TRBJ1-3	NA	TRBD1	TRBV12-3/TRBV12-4	CASSKTGTERNTIYF	TGTGCCAGCAGTAAAACCGGGACAGAACGGAACACCATATATTTT
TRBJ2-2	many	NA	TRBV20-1	CSARAGAGELFF	TGCAGTGCTAGAGCCGGGGCCGGGGAGCTGTTTTTT
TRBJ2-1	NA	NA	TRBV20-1	CSAKSGAFLSEQFF	TGCAGTGCTAAAAGCGGAGCCTTCCTCTCGGAGCAGTTCTTC
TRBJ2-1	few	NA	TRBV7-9	CASSPQTISWGQFF	TGTGCCAGCAGCCCGCAAACGATCAGTTGGGGGCAGTTCTTC
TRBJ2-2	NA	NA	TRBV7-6	CASSFGHDRELFF	TGTGCCAGCAGCTTCGGACACGATAGGGAGCTGTTTTTT
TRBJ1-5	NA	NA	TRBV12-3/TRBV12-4	CASSLGKKGPQHF	TGTGCCAGCAGTTTGGGCAAAAAGGGGCCCCAGCATTTT
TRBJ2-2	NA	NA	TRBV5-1	CANTRTANTGELFF	TGCGCCAACACTAGGACAGCAAACACCGGGGAGCTGTTTTTT
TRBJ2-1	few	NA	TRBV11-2	CASSLSKNSEQFF	TGTGCCAGCAGCTTGAGTAAAAACAGTGAGCAGTTCTTC
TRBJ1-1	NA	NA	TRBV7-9	CASSQQGGDTEAFF	TGTGCCAGCAGCCAACAGGGTGGGGACACTGAAGCTTTCTTT
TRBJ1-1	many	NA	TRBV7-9	CASTHLRGNTEAFF	TGTGCCAGCACCCACCTCCGCGGCAACACTGAAGCTTTCTTT
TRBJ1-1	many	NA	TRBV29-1	CSSSNLRGTAMNTEAFF	TGCAGCTCCTCCAACTTACGGGGGACGGCCATGAACACTGAAGCTTTCTTT
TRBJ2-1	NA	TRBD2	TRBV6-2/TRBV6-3	CASSRGDFHNEQFF	TGTGCCAGCAGTCGGGGGGACTTCCACAATGAGCAGTTCTTC
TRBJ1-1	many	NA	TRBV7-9	CASSLEIGDLGRAFF	TGTGCCAGCAGCTTAGAGATCGGAGATCTCGGTCGAGCTTTCTTT
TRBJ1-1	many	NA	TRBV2	CASFEELNTEAFF	TGTGCCAGCTTCGAGGAGCTAAACACTGAAGCTTTCTTT
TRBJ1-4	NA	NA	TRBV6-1	CASSGTGLRSIKLFF	TGTGCCAGCAGTGGGACGGGACTGAGGTCAATAAAACTGTTTTTT
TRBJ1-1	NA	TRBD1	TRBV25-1	CASSERANRGSAAFF	TGTGCCAGCAGTGAACGGGCAAACAGGGGGAGTGCAGCTTTCTTT
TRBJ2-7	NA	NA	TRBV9	CASSDGPGSYEQYF	TGTGCCAGCAGCGACGGCCCGGGGTCCTACGAGCAGTACTTC
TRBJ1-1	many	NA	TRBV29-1	CSVRNRAAWGTEAFF	TGCAGCGTCCGAAACAGGGCAGCCTGGGGCACTGAAGCTTTCTTT
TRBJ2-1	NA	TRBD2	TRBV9	CASSVDPAGFNEQFF	TGTGCCAGCAGCGTAGATCCAGCGGGATTCAATGAGCAGTTCTTC
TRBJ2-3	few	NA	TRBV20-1	CSAQGYPLSTDTQYF	TGCAGTGCCCAAGGATACCCACTCAGCACAGATACGCAGTATTTT
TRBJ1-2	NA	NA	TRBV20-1	CSAQSRFKNYGYTF	TGCAGTGCTCAGTCGCGGTTTAAAAACTATGGCTACACCTTC
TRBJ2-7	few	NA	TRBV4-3	CASSQAPQTVYEQYF	TGCGCCAGCAGCCAAGCCCCTCAAACAGTCTACGAGCAGTACTTC
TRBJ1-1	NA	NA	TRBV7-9	CAGDGGGTEAFF	TGTGCCGGGGACGGGGGAGGTACTGAAGCTTTCTTT
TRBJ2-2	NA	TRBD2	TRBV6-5	CASSSKSGGTTNTGELFF	TGTGCCAGCAGTTCAAAGTCCGGGGGGACTACGAACACCGGGGAGCTGTTTTTT
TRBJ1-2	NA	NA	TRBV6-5	CATDAGQGLFYGYTF	TGTGCCACCGATGCGGGGCAGGGTCTGTTCTATGGCTACACCTTC
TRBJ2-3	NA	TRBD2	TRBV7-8	CASSLELAGETDTQYF	TGTGCCAGCAGCTTAGAACTAGCGGGAGAAACAGATACGCAGTATTTT
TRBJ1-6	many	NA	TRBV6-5	CASSDRDNSPLHF	TGTGCCAGCAGTGACCGGGACAACTCACCCCTCCACTTT
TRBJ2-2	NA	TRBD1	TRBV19	CASGDRGFTGELFF	TGTGCCAGTGGTGACAGGGGATTCACCGGGGAGCTGTTTTTT
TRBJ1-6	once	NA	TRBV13	CASGQGVGSSPLHF	TGTGCCAGCGGACAAGGGGTAGGGAGTTCACCCCTCCACTTT
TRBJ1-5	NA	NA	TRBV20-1	CSAPSPKTSSNQPQHF	TGCAGTGCTCCTTCACCGAAGACTTCTAGCAATCAGCCCCAGCATTTT
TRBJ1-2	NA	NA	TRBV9	CASSLEGGPNYGCTF	TGTGCCAGCAGCCTAGAGGGGGGGCCTAACTATGGCTGCACCTTC
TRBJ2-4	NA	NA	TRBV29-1	CSVARPDIQYF	TGCAGCGTTGCACGCCCAGACATTCAGTACTTC
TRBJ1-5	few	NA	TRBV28	CASSLPPKQPQHF	TGTGCCAGCAGCCTTCCCCCGAAGCAGCCCCAGCATTTT
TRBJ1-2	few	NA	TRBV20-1	CSARDSERFYGYTF	TGCAGTGCCCGAGACAGCGAGCGCTTTTATGGCTACACCTTC
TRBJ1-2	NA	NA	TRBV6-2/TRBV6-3	CASSALDGNYGYTF	TGTGCCAGCAGTGCGTTGGACGGGAACTATGGCTACACCTTC
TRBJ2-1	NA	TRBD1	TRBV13	CASSSLGQGRGNEQFF	TGTGCCAGCAGCTCCCTAGGACAGGGAAGAGGTAATGAGCAGTTCTTC
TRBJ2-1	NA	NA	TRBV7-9	CASSLTRVDNEQFF	TGTGCCAGCAGCTTAACCAGGGTAGACAATGAGCAGTTCTTC
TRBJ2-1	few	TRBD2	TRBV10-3	CAISESGTSGYNEQFF	TGTGCCATCAGTGAGTCGGGGACTAGCGGGTACAATGAGCAGTTCTTC
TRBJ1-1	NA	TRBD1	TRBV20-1	CSASGTDTAPEAFF	TGCAGTGCTTCCGGGACAGACACGGCCCCTGAAGCTTTCTTT